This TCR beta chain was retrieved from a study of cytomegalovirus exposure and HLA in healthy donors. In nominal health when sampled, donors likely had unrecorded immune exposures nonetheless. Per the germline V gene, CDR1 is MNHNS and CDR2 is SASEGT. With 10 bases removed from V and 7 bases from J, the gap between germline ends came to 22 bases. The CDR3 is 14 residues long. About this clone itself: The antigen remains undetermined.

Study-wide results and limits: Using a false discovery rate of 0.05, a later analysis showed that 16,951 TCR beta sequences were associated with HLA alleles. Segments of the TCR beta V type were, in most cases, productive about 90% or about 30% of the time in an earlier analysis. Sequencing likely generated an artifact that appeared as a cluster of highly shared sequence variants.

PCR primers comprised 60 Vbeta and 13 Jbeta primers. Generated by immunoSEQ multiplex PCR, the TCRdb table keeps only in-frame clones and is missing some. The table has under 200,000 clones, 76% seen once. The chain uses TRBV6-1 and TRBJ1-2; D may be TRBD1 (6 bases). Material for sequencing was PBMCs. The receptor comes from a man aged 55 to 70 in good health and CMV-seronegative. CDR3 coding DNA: TGTGCCACTATAGAAGGAAGGGGGTTCGTTGGCTACACCTTC. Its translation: CATIEGRGFVGYTF.